This TCR beta chain derives from a study of human T cells and chemical hapten exposure. Time point indicated: patch test 1, 2 weeks after DPC sensitization. Treatment in this sample: therapeutic diphenylcyclopropenone sensitization with weekly scalp DPC. At every patch-test visit, blood was drawn before the patch test was applied. Those who donated were patients with alopecia, 18 to 70 years of age, and suitable for DPC. Trimming took off 5 bases at V and 6 bases at J, with 13 bases between the two ends. The CDR3 is 13 residues long. CDR1 is MNHEY, CDR2 SMNVEV, per germline (reference sequence). TCRdb fed the RACE reads into MiXCR, producing one record per CDR3 protein. Of roughly 200,000 distinct CDR3 sequences listed, around 20% are singletons.

The material was whole blood, obtained in connection with sensitization to the hapten diphenylcyclopropenone (DPC). The receptor was isolated from a woman between 50 and 59 years old with alopecia areata. Some clones in this sample may be carry-over from other donors' samples. This rearrangement joins TRBV27 to TRBJ1-1; D unresolved. CDR3 region: CASSLVGRAEAFF. CDR3 nucleotide sequence: TGTGCCAGCAGTCTCGTAGGTCGGGCTGAAGCTTTCTTT.